The clone carrying this TCR beta chain has ten or more counts. Its specificity is unknown. Sequencing was performed with immunoSEQ multiplex PCR; in TCRdb, only in-frame clones are kept and a portion is missing. The sample contains about 100,000 clones, around 89% of which appear only once. V lost 1 base and J lost 2; bases outside the gene matches: 5. Germline V gives CDR1 LGHNA, CDR2 YSLEER. The CDR3 loop spans 16 amino acids. Healthy donors had no documented immune events, such as infections, while sampled. This sample was included in a study of identifying expanded T cells in peripheral blood. Overall study results and limits: Across healthy donors, higher total template counts meant significantly greater two-week count variance. Over around two and four weeks, about 15 and 18 clones changed, versus more than 1 between replicates.

The chain employs TRBV4-3 and TRBJ2-5; TRBD1 agrees at 9 bases. The specimen was blood. This receptor was identified in a person aged 18 to 75 in good health. The CDR3 nucleotides read TGCGCCAGCAGCCAAGCTTTGGGACAGGGACAAGAGACCCAGTACTTC. Translated, it gives CASSQALGQGQETQYF.